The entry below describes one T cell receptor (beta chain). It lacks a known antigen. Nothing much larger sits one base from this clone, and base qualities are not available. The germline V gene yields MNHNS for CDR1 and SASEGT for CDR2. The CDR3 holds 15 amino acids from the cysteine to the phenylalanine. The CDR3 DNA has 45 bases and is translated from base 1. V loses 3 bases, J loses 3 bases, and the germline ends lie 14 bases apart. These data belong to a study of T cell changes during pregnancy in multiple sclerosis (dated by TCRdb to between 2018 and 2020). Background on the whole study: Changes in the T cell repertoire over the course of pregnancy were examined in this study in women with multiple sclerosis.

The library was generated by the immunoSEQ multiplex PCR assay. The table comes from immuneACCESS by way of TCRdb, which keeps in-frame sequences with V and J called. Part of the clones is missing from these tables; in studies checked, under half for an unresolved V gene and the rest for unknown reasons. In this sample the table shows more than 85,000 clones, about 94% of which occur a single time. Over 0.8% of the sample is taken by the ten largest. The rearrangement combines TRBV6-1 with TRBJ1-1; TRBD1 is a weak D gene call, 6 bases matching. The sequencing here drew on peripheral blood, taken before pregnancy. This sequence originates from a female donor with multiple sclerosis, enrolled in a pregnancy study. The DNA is TGTGCCAGCAGTGACCCGGACAGCTATGACACTGAAGCTTTCTTT. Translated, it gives CASSDPDSYDTEAFF.